The clone carrying this TCR beta chain showed up many times. Its antigen is still unknown. These data come from a study of tumor and adjacent non-tumor tissue in lung cancer. Findings and limits, study-wide: Significantly higher TCR diversity was found in tumor than normal lung.

Germline CDR1 and CDR2: MNHEY and SVGEGT. The CDR3 is 19 residues long. V lost 0 bases and J lost 4, with 22 bases in between. This sample's RNA came from whole unsorted tissue. This non-tumor lung sample came from over 3 cm beyond the tumor edge. The library came from three nested PCR rounds adapted from ARM-PCR protocols. TCRdb reprocessed the multiplex PCR reads with MiXCR, giving one entry per CDR3 protein. Of about 80,000 distinct CDR3 sequences in the sample, about four fifths are singletons; the top ten hold 51%. The receptor comes from a man aged 55 to 69 with non-small cell lung cancer. Sequencing input: distant non-tumor lung tissue. This chain links TRBV6-2 or TRBV6-3 with TRBJ2-1, with a tentative D call TRBD2 (5 bases). CDR3 sequence: CASSYSRMYLDSQYNEQFF. The CDR3 DNA reads TGTGCCAGCAGTTACTCGAGAATGTATCTGGACTCGCAATACAATGAGCAGTTCTTC.